This T cell receptor (beta chain) is from a study of cytomegalovirus exposure and HLA in healthy donors. It was with 60 Vbeta and 13 Jbeta primers that the PCR ran. Here immunoSEQ multiplex PCR was the method, and the copy in TCRdb shows in-frame clones only, minus some. Among tens of thousands of clones, about 70% were seen once, and the ten largest hold 6.3%. General study results and limits: Presence/absence results assume similar sequencing depth per donor, which may not hold. Many donors shared some public TCRs, even though most TCR sequences were rare. It was about 150 TCR beta chains that were listed as cytomegalovirus-associated.

About this clone: Its antigen is unidentified.

The V segment lost 5 bases and the J segment 3 bases; nucleotides outside the gene matches: 2. The CDR3 totals 13 residues. CDR1 and CDR2 from the germline V gene are SEHNR and FQNEAQ (reference sequence). This sequence was found in a man aged 25 to 40 in good health and CMV-seronegative. Sequenced sample: PBMCs. The chain carries TRBV7-9 and TRBJ2-7, with 9 bases aligning to TRBD1. The DNA for the CDR3 is TGTGCCAGCAGCAAGGACAGGGGCTACGAGCAGTACTTC. Protein product: CASSKDRGYEQYF.